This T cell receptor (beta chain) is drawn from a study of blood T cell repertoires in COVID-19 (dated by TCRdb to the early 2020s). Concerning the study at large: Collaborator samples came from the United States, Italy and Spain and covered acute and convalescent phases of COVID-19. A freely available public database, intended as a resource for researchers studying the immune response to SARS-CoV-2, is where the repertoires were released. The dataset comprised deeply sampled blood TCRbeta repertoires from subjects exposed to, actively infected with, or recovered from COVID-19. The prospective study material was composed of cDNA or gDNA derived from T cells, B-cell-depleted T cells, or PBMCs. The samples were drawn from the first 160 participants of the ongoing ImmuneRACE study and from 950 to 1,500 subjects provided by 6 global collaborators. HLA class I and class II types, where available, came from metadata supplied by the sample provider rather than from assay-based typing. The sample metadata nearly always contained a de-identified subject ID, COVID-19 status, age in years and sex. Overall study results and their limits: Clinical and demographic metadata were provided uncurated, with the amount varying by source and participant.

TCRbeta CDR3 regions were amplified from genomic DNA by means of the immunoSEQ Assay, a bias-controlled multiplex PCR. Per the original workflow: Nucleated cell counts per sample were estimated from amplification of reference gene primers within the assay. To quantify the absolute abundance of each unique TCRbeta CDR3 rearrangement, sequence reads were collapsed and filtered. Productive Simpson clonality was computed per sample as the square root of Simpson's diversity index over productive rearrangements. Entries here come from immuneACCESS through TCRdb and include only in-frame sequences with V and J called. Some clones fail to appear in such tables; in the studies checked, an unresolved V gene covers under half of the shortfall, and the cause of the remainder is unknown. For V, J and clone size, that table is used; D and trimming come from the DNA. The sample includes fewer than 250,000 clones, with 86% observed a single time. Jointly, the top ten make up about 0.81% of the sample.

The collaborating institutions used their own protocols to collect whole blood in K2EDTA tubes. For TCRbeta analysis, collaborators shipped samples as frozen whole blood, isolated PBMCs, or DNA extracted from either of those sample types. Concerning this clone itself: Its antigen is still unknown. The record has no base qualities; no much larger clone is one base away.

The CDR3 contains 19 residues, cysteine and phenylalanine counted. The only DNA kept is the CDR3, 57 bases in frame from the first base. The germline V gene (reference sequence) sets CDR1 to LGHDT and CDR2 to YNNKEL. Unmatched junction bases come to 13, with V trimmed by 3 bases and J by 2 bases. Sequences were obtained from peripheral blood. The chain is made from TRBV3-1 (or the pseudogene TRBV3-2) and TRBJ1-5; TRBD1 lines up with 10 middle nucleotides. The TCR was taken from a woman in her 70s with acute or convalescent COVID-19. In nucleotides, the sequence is TGTGCCAGCAGCCACGCTGTCCCGGGACAGGGGACGGGCAATCAGCCCCAGCATTTT. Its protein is CASSHAVPGQGTGNQPQHF.